The rows below give T cell receptor beta chains drawn from one sample of a study of OX40 agonist ivuxolimab in advanced cancers. Measured with immunoSEQ multiplex PCR; TCRdb has only the in-frame clones, and not every one. Of tens of thousands of clones detected, around 90% appear once; the ten largest clones hold about 31%. The source material was CD4+ or CD8+ T cells sorted from blood, sampled in a trial of the OX40 agonist ivuxolimab. The receptors come from an adult with an advanced solid tumor such as melanoma, head and neck, liver or kidney cancer. The CDR3 runs from the conserved cysteine through the conserved F or W. A D gene is named only where the DNA matches it firmly. Expanded clones get a size class; other rows say once, few or many, or leave the size out.

v_gene	len	j_gene	d_gene	abundance	CDR3nt	CDR3aa
TRBV10-2	13	TRBJ2-1	TRBD2	-	TGCGCCTCCGGACTAGCGGGAGTAGGTGAGCAGTTCTTC	CASGLAGVGEQFF
TRBV6-5	13	TRBJ2-7	-	-	TGTGCCAGCAGTTACAGGTCTGACTACGAGCAGTACTTC	CASSYRSDYEQYF
TRBV30	15	TRBJ2-3	-	once	TGTGCCTGGAGAGCCCCGGGGGCCGGAGTAGATACGCAGTATTTT	CAWRAPGAGVDTQYF
TRBV7-2	13	TRBJ2-7	-	once	TGTGCCAGCAGCTTGGGGGGGGCCAACGAGCAGTACTTC	CASSLGGANEQYF
TRBV5-4	14	TRBJ2-5	-	-	TGTGCCAGCAGCCCAGGAGGGGGGGATAAGACCCAGTACTTC	CASSPGGGDKTQYF
TRBV7-5	13	TRBJ2-7	-	-	TGTGCCAGCAGCTCCTCAGAGGACTACGAGCAGTACTTC	CASSSSEDYEQYF
TRBV6-1	15	TRBJ2-7	TRBD1	-	TGTGCCAGCAGCACCGGACAGGGGGCGACCTACGAGCAGTACTTC	CASSTGQGATYEQYF
TRBV2	12	TRBJ2-7	-	-	TGTGCCAGCAGTTACACAGGAGACGAGCAGTACTTC	CASSYTGDEQYF
TRBV7-2	15	TRBJ1-3	-	-	TGTGCCAGCAGCCCTCAGGTGAACTCTGGAAACACCATATATTTT	CASSPQVNSGNTIYF
TRBV15	16	TRBJ1-5	-	-	TGTGCCACCAGCAGAGAAAGGTGGCAGGGAGGTGGGCCCCAGCATTTT	CATSRERWQGGGPQHF
TRBV28	13	TRBJ2-5	TRBD1	once	TGTGCCAGCAGAACAGGGGGCGTTGAGACCCAGTACTTC	CASRTGGVETQYF
TRBV2	17	TRBJ2-3	-	-	TGTGCCAGCAGTAGAGGGTGGAGCGGCTACTACACAGATACGCAGTATTTT	CASSRGWSGYYTDTQYF
TRBV7-2	12	TRBJ2-1	-	-	TGTGCCAGCAGCTTAAGTCGGAATGAGCAGTTCTTC	CASSLSRNEQFF
TRBV7-2	15	TRBJ1-3	-	-	TGTGCCAGCAGCATCACCCCCGACAGCGGCGGCACCATATATTTT	CASSITPDSGGTIYF
TRBV12-5	17	TRBJ1-2	-	-	TGTGCTAGTGGTTTGGTACGAACAGCTATCACCAACTATGGCTACACCTTC	CASGLVRTAITNYGYTF
TRBV6-5	15	TRBJ2-5	-	-	TGTGCCAGCAGTTACTCTCCAGGGACGCAAGAGACCCAGTACTTC	CASSYSPGTQETQYF
TRBV27	16	TRBJ2-5	-	-	TGTGCCAGCAGTTCCACCTTCGCTAATCGGCAAGAGACCCAGTACTTC	CASSSTFANRQETQYF
TRBV2	14	TRBJ1-6	-	-	TGTGCCAGCAGTGATACAGGGACCAATTCACCCCTCCACTTT	CASSDTGTNSPLHF
TRBV11-2	16	TRBJ2-1	TRBD2	-	TGTGCCAGCAGCTCGTGGGAGCGGGAGGGCCGAGATGAGCAGTTCTTC	CASSSWEREGRDEQFF
TRBV6-5	13	TRBJ2-7	TRBD2	medium-sized	TGTGCCAGCAGTATCGGGAGGGCCTGGGAGCAGTACTTC	CASSIGRAWEQYF
TRBV5-5	14	TRBJ2-7	-	-	TGTGCCAGCAGCCCCGGGACCGGTACCTACGAGCAGTACTTC	CASSPGTGTYEQYF
TRBV4-3	15	TRBJ1-2	TRBD1	-	TGCGCCAGCAGCCAAGATGGACAGGGGAGCTATGGCTACACCTTC	CASSQDGQGSYGYTF
TRBV5-1	15	TRBJ2-7	-	-	TGCGCCAGCAGCTCCCGGGTCTCCAGCTCCTACGAGCAGTACTTC	CASSSRVSSSYEQYF
TRBV27	16	TRBJ2-5	TRBD1	-	TGTGCCAGCAGTTCGTACGACAGGGGGTTCCAAGAGACCCAGTACTTC	CASSSYDRGFQETQYF
TRBV7-2	16	TRBJ2-3	TRBD2	-	TGTGCCAGCAGCCGAGTAGCGGGGGGGCTCGCAGATACGCAGTATTTT	CASSRVAGGLADTQYF
TRBV11-2	13	TRBJ1-6	-	-	TGTGCCAGCAGCGATAGGACCAACTCACCCCTCCACTTT	CASSDRTNSPLHF
TRBV5-1	15	TRBJ2-1	-	-	TGCGCCAGCAGCTCCGGGACTGCCAGCACGGATGAGCAGTTCTTC	CASSSGTASTDEQFF
TRBV6-5	15	TRBJ2-1	TRBD2	-	TGTGCCAGCAGTCGACTAGCGGGAGGGCCTTATGAGCAGTTCTTC	CASSRLAGGPYEQFF
TRBV4-3	17	TRBJ1-3	TRBD1	-	TGCGCCAGCAGCCCCCCCGGCTCGGACAGGGATGGAAACACCATATATTTT	CASSPPGSDRDGNTIYF
TRBV18	15	TRBJ2-7	TRBD1	-	TGTGCCAGCTCACCGGACAGGGGCCGTCGAGACGAGCAGTACTTC	CASSPDRGRRDEQYF
TRBV19	17	TRBJ2-5	-	-	TGTGCCAGTAGTTCTCCCGGGGGCGCTACGAGGGGAGAGACCCAGTACTTC	CASSSPGGATRGETQYF
TRBV9	15	TRBJ2-5	TRBD2	-	TGTGCCAGCAGCCCGCTAGCGGGGGCCCAAGAGACCCAGTACTTC	CASSPLAGAQETQYF
TRBV29-1	14	TRBJ2-3	-	few	TGCAGCGTTGTTCCGGGTCGGAGCACAGATACGCAGTATTTT	CSVVPGRSTDTQYF
TRBV9	17	TRBJ2-1	TRBD2	-	TGTGCCAGCAGCGTATGGGCGGGAGGAGTTCCCTACAATGAGCAGTTCTTC	CASSVWAGGVPYNEQFF
TRBV5-4	17	TRBJ2-1	-	-	TGTGCCAGCAGCTTGCGACAGGCCCTCCACTCCTACAATGAGCAGTTCTTC	CASSLRQALHSYNEQFF
TRBV18	15	TRBJ2-7	-	once	TGTGCCAGCTCACCAGGTCCAGGGGCCTCCTACGAGCAGTACTTC	CASSPGPGASYEQYF
TRBV7-2	13	TRBJ2-1	-	-	TGTGCCAGCAGCTTCGGGCTACACAATGAGCAGTTCTTC	CASSFGLHNEQFF
TRBV4-3	15	TRBJ2-5	TRBD1	-	TGCGCCAGCAGCCGAGACAGGGTTGGACAAGAGACCCAGTACTTC	CASSRDRVGQETQYF
TRBV10-3	16	TRBJ2-1	TRBD2	few	TGTGCCACACAAACCCAAAGCGGGGGGCCTAACAATGAGCAGTTCTTC	CATQTQSGGPNNEQFF
TRBV7-9	11	TRBJ2-1	-	-	TGTGCCAGCAGCTTTTCGGGTGAGCAGTTCTTC	CASSFSGEQFF
TRBV20-1	11	TRBJ2-5	-	-	TGCAGTGCTAGAGATTACGAGACCCAGTACTTC	CSARDYETQYF
TRBV11-2	19	TRBJ1-1	TRBD1	-	TGTGCCAGCAGCTTAGTGTCATACAGGGGCCGACGGACCCAAAAACAAGCTTTCTTT	CASSLVSYRGRRTQKQAFF
TRBV25-1	14	TRBJ2-1	-	-	TGTGCCAGCAGGGACTCTCGTCAGGCCGATGAGCAGTTCTTC	CASRDSRQADEQFF
TRBV6-5	13	TRBJ2-5	TRBD1	-	TGTGCCAGCAGAACAGGGGTTGGGGAGACCCAGTACTTC	CASRTGVGETQYF
TRBV30	15	TRBJ1-4	TRBD1	-	TGTGCCTGGAGTCGGACCGAAGACAGGGGTGAAAAACTGTTTTTT	CAWSRTEDRGEKLFF
TRBV10-2	13	TRBJ1-1	-	-	TGCGCCAGCAGTGAGCCCCAGGACAAACCGTCTTTCTTT	CASSEPQDKPSFF
TRBV16	13	TRBJ1-2	-	-	TGTGCCAGCAGCCAATTCGGGGTCTATGGCTACACCTTC	CASSQFGVYGYTF
TRBV7-2	15	TRBJ2-1	-	-	TGTGCCAGCAGCTTAGCGGCTAGCTCCTACAATGAGCAGTTCTTC	CASSLAASSYNEQFF
TRBV6-5	12	TRBJ1-1	-	-	TGTGCCAGCAGGGGGGTGGGCACTGAAGCTTTCTTT	CASRGVGTEAFF
TRBV5-1	14	TRBJ1-4	-	-	TGCGCCAGCAGCCAAGTGGGATCTCTTGAAAAACTGTTTTTT	CASSQVGSLEKLFF
TRBV6-5	14	TRBJ2-7	-	-	TGTGCCAGCTCCGACAGCCCCTCTCTCTACGAGCAGTACTTC	CASSDSPSLYEQYF
TRBV19	12	TRBJ2-1	-	once	TGTGCCAGTAGTTTCCACTACAATGAGCAGTTCTTC	CASSFHYNEQFF
TRBV6-5	14	TRBJ1-2	TRBD1	-	TGTGCCAGCCTGGGACAGGGGTTAAACTATGGCTACACCTTC	CASLGQGLNYGYTF
TRBV5-1	15	TRBJ1-5	-	-	TGCGCCAGCAGCTTGGACGCCTCCCAGAGTCAGCCCCAGCATTTT	CASSLDASQSQPQHF